This section outlines one TCR beta chain sequence together with its context. Participants, roughly 18 to 90 years old, spanned about 26 US areas. Categorization into cohorts depended on clinical history that participants reported. V was clipped by 5 bases and J by 0 bases, with 8 bases between them. The CDR3 loop spans 13 amino acids. Germline CDR1 SEHNR, CDR2 FQNEAQ (reference sequence). This sample is part of a study of blood T cell repertoires in COVID-19. Study at large: From T cells, B-cell-depleted T cells, or PBMCs came the material, which was cDNA or gDNA.

Clones were read by immunoSEQ multiplex PCR, and TCRdb kept only the in-frame ones, dropping some. This sample carries 260,000 or so clones, over 80% of them seen once, and the ten largest clones take 2.5% to 3%. The rearrangement uses TRBV7-9 and TRBJ2-7; D call uncertain. What was sequenced was PBMCs or T cells enriched from blood (not recorded which). The TCR comes from a woman younger than 45 with acute COVID-19. CDR3 region: CASSKESSYEQYF. CDR3 bases: TGTGCCAGCAGCAAGGAGAGCTCCTACGAGCAGTACTTC.